One sample yielded the 17 T cell receptor beta chains listed below, sequenced in a study of blood T cells in healthy people across ages. Using a J-beta primer mix together with a sample-barcoded 5' primer, a second PCR was run for roughly 6 to 11 cycles. TCRdb re-derived calls from the 5' RACE reads in MiXCR, one entry per CDR3 protein. Of 700,000 to 850,000 distinct CDR3 sequences listed, roughly 35% are singletons. Source material: blood. The receptor source for this set is a man aged 18-30 years in good health.

This clonotype was seen a few times. This sequence joins TRBV20-1 and TRBJ1-2; 12 bases match TRBD1. The CDR3 extends over 16 amino acids. Germline-derived CDR1 and CDR2 are DFQATT and SNEGSKA (reference sequence). V dropped 1 base and J dropped 4; count of bases not matched to a gene: 7. DNA for the CDR3: TGCAGTGCTAGAGTTCCCGGGACAGGGGGCTTCTATGGCTACACCTTC. Its translation: CSARVPGTGGFYGYTF.

As concerns this clonotype: Just one base apart from a much larger clone, this may be a read error. V is TRBV25-1 and J is TRBJ2-1; D is undetermined. Germline V gene lookup returns CDR1 MGHDK and CDR2 SYGVNS. The CDR3 consists of 13 residues. The CDR3 sequence: CACSLRVSHEQFF. The CDR3, as DNA: TGTGCCTGCAGTCTAAGGGTAAGCCATGAGCAGTTCTTC.

The chain employs TRBV7-3 and TRBJ2-1; D not certain. The germline V gene encodes CDR1 SGHTA and CDR2 FQGTGA. The CDR3 is 17 residues long. V lost 0 bases and J 5 bases, leaving 17 bases between the germline ends. The DNA for the CDR3 is TGTGCCAGCAGCTTAACGTTCGGGCGTCTGCGGAACAATGAGCAGTTCTTC. Amino acids: CASSLTFGRLRNNEQFF. Full variable domain (rest looked up from reference TRBV7-3 and TRBJ2-1): GAGVSQTPSNKVTEKGKYVELRCDPISGHTALYWYRQSLGQGPEFLIYFQGTGAADDSGLPNDRFFAVRPEGSVSTLKIQRTERGDSAVYLCASSLTFGRLRNNEQFFGPGTRLTVL.

A few counts support this clonotype. This chain uses TRBV29-1 with TRBJ2-1, with 8 bases matching TRBD1. J was trimmed by 5 bases and V by 5 bases; bases with no gene match: 11. The CDR3 extends over 15 amino acids. Germline V gene data show CDR1 as SQVTM and CDR2 as ANQGSEA. The CDR3 loop is CSVSLSGQVDNEQFF. For the CDR3, the DNA is TGCAGCGTTTCCCTTTCGGGACAGGTGGACAATGAGCAGTTCTTC.

The rearrangement joins TRBV27 to TRBJ1-1; tentatively, D is TRBD1 (6 bases). Trimming cost V 0 bases and J 2 bases, with 13 bases left between them. Germline V gene sequence: CDR1 MNHEY, CDR2 SMNVEV (reference sequence). This CDR3 is built from 16 residues. Here the CDR3 DNA reads TGTGCCAGCAGTTTATCGGCAGGGGCCCTCAACACTGAAGCTTTCTTT. Protein: CASSLSAGALNTEAFF.

This clonotype was seen a few times. The chain carries TRBV7-2 and TRBJ2-1; 7 bases align to TRBD1. The V gene end was trimmed by 5 bases and the J gene end by 6 bases; junction bases not matched to a gene: 10. The CDR3 totals 15 residues. Per the germline V gene, CDR1 is SGHTA and CDR2 is FQGNSA. The chain's CDR3 is CASSRYGTAINEQFF. The CDR3 DNA follows: TGTGCCAGCAGCCGGTACGGGACAGCCATCAATGAGCAGTTCTTC.

The CDR3 sequence is CASSLKGNEGTEAFF. CDR3 in DNA: TGTGCCAGCAGTTTAAAAGGGAATGAGGGCACTGAAGCTTTCTTT. The genes are TRBV27 and TRBJ1-1; no reliable D call. From germline, CDR1 is MNHEY and CDR2 SMNVEV (reference sequence). There are 15 residues in the CDR3. With 2 bases removed from V and 4 bases from J, the gap between germline ends came to 14 bases.

The chain recombines TRBV4-2 with TRBJ1-2; D gene unclear. CDR3 length equals 16 residues. CDR1 is LGHNA, CDR2 YNFKEQ, per germline. V lost 4 bases and J 1 base, leaving 16 bases between the germline ends. The DNA of the CDR3 is TGTGCCAGCAGCCGGAGCGGGCTGCCCCATAACTATGGCTACACCTTC. This translates into CASSRSGLPHNYGYTF.

The chain couples TRBV6-5 to TRBJ2-1; D is ambiguous. CDR1 and CDR2 (germline): MNHEY, SVGAGI. V was shortened by 0 bases and J by 6 bases, with 15 bases between the two germline ends. This CDR3 contains 16 residues. The DNA of the CDR3 is TGTGCCAGCAGTTACTCCGCGGTGGGCTTTAGCAATGAGCAGTTCTTC. This encodes CASSYSAVGFSNEQFF.

This clonotype was counted once. This chain links TRBV7-2 with TRBJ1-2; D call uncertain. Germline V CDR1 and CDR2: SGHTA, FQGNSA. This CDR3 comprises 16 residues. Deletions cut 1 base from V and 4 bases from J, with 16 bases between. This CDR3 reads CASSLEWRTESYGYTF. The CDR3 DNA follows: TGTGCCAGCAGCTTAGAGTGGCGGACGGAAAGCTATGGCTACACCTTC.

The chain carries TRBV20-1 and TRBJ1-3; 8 bases fit TRBD1. Germline V gene lookup returns CDR1 DFQATT and CDR2 SNEGSKA (reference sequence). The CDR3 spans 15 residues. The V segment lost 0 bases and the J segment 2 bases; nucleotides outside the gene matches: 3. The CDR3, as DNA: TGCAGTGCTAGAGACCAGGGGGCCGCTGGAAACACCATATATTTT. Encoded protein: CSARDQGAAGNTIYF.

CDR3 coding DNA: TGCGCCAGCAGCTCTGGGGAGGGCCTACCATGGTCGTTCTTC. It yields the protein CASSSGEGLPWSFF. This chain links TRBV5-1 with TRBJ2-1, with TRBD2 matching over 7 bases. With V trimmed by 3 bases and J by 15 bases, 15 bases remained unmatched. Germline V gives CDR1 SGHRS, CDR2 YFSETQ. The CDR3 is 14 residues long.

This clonotype was counted a few times. The chain has TRBV7-2 and TRBJ2-5; TRBD2 aligns across 8 bases. V lost 1 base and J lost 11; bases outside the gene matches: 9. The germline V gene has CDR1 SGHTA and CDR2 FQGNSA. CDR3 size: 14 residues. CDR3 DNA sequence: TGTGCCAGCAGCTTAGGAGGCGGGGGGAGTGAGCAGTACTTC. Translation gives CASSLGGGGSEQYF.

The gene calls are TRBV28 and TRBJ1-4; D possibly corresponds to TRBD1 (5 bases). The CDR3 sequence is 16 residues long. V shed 4 bases and J shed 5 bases, with 17 bases lying between them. CDR1 and CDR2 from the germline V gene are MDHEN and SYDVKM. The CDR3 bases are TGTGCCAGCAGTTCCAGTATGGGACCCCGAAATGAAAAACTGTTTTTT. Translating it yields CASSSSMGPRNEKLFF.

Note on this clonotype: A much larger clone lies a single base off, so this may be a read error. V usage is TRBV12-3 or TRBV12-4 and J usage is TRBJ2-1; 7 bases align to TRBD1. This CDR3 is built from 11 residues. In nucleotides, the CDR3 is TGTGCCATCAGTCTGACAGGGCTCCAGTTCTTC. It encodes CAISLTGLQFF.

This clonotype was seen a few times. This chain links TRBV20-1 with TRBJ2-1; TRBD2 agrees at 10 bases. The germline V gene encodes CDR1 DFQATT and CDR2 SNEGSKA (reference sequence). CDR3 size: 18 residues. Trimming took 6 bases from V and 1 from J; bases not matched to a gene: 15. CDR3 in DNA: TGCAGTGCCCAGGCGGGACTAGCGATACCTATATCCTACAATGAGCAGTTCTTC. Translating gives CSAQAGLAIPISYNEQFF.

Comments on this clonotype: Possible read error: a much larger clone is one base away. The chain recombines TRBV12-3 or TRBV12-4 with TRBJ2-7; maybe TRBD1 (6 bases). The CDR3 consists of 14 residues. For the CDR3, the DNA is TGTGCCAGCAGTCAACAGGGCAGGTCCTACGGGCAGTACTTC. As protein: CASSQQGRSYGQYF.